These 19 T cell receptor beta chains originate from one sample sequenced in a study of T cells in Graves' hyperthyroidism and ophthalmopathy. Amplification targeted TCR beta CDR3 regions from RNA transcripts. Carried out on the TCR CDR3, a first-round RT-PCR used the HTBI primer set. MiXCR, applied by TCRdb to the multiplex PCR reads, yields one record per CDR3 protein. The data show a few hundred thousand distinct CDR3 sequences, roughly an eighth seen once. The sequenced sample consisted of blood. These receptors originate from a woman younger than 30 with Graves' hyperthyroidism.

The sample holds many counts of this clonotype. CDR3 in DNA: TGCGCCAGCAGCCCTATGGGTGCAGGGTCTAACACTGAAGCTTTCTTT. Translation gives CASSPMGAGSNTEAFF. This chain joins TRBV4-1 and TRBJ1-1; D might be TRBD1 (5 bases). Germline CDR1 is MGHRA and CDR2 is YSYEKL. This CDR3 region has 16 residues. With 4 bases removed from V and 2 bases from J, the gap between germline ends came to 17 bases.

The DNA of the CDR3 is TGTGCCACCAGTAGAACAGGGGGCACCAATCAGCCCCAGCATTTT. This gives the protein CATSRTGGTNQPQHF. The chain has TRBV15 and TRBJ1-5; 9 nucleotides match TRBD1. CDR1 and CDR2 from the germline V gene are LNHNV and YYDKDF (reference sequence). Trimming removed 6 bases from V and 3 bases from J; junction bases left unmatched: 6. CDR3 size: 15 residues.

This clonotype appeared many times. This chain joins TRBV6-2 or TRBV6-3 and TRBJ2-3; D is unresolved. V lost 5 bases, J lost 6 bases, and 12 bases lay in between. The CDR3 is 13 residues long. Per germline, CDR1 MNHEY and CDR2 SVGEGT. The CDR3 loop reads CASSPPPIDTQYF. The CDR3 DNA reads TGTGCCAGCAGTCCCCCCCCCATTGATACGCAGTATTTT.

This clonotype was detected ten times or more. This rearrangement joins TRBV12-3 or TRBV12-4 to TRBJ2-5; no clear D. The CDR3 sequence is 13 residues long. The V gene lost 3 bases and the J gene lost 6 bases, with 11 bases spanning the gap. In DNA, the CDR3 is TGTGCCAGCAGTTTGGAAAGGCAGCAGACCCAGTACTTC. Amino acid sequence: CASSLERQQTQYF.

This clonotype has ten or more counts. V usage is TRBV5-6 and J usage is TRBJ2-7; D call uncertain. V gave up 1 base and J gave up 1 base, with 9 bases separating them. CDR3 size: 14 residues. Germline CDR1 SGHDT, CDR2 YYEEEE. The CDR3 protein is CASSLMPDSYEQYF. CDR3 sequence (DNA): TGTGCCAGCAGCTTGATGCCAGATTCCTACGAGCAGTACTTC.

This clonotype appeared a few times. The CDR3 region has the DNA TGTGCCAGCAGGGCTCTAGCGGGAGGGTACAATGAGCAGTTCTTC. It codes for CASRALAGGYNEQFF. The chain links TRBV6-1 to TRBJ2-1; 12 bases agree with TRBD2. V lost 6 bases and J lost 4; bases outside the gene matches: 4. Germline V gene data show CDR1 as MNHNS and CDR2 as SASEGT. The CDR3 is 15 amino acids.

This clonotype was seen repeatedly, ten times or more. The gene calls are TRBV9 and TRBJ1-2; D is undetermined. CDR3 size: 12 residues. The ends were cut back, 3 bases at V and 4 bases at J, with 7 bases in the middle. Germline CDR1 SGDLS, CDR2 YYNGEE. For the CDR3, the DNA is TGTGCCAGCAGCGGGACGGCCTATGGCTACACCTTC. It specifies CASSGTAYGYTF.

This rearrangement joins TRBV5-6 to TRBJ1-4; possible D gene TRBD1, 5 bases. CDR1 and CDR2 from the germline V gene are SGHDT and YYEEEE. Between the trimmed V and J ends, which lost 3 bases and 8 bases, there was a span of 20 bases. This CDR3 region has 16 residues. The CDR3: CASSYDPRGVGEKLFF. The CDR3, as DNA: TGTGCCAGCAGCTACGATCCCCGGGGGGTAGGCGAAAAACTGTTTTTT.

This clonotype occurred many times. The chain links TRBV28 to TRBJ2-2; TRBD2 matches 12 bases. The CDR3 runs to 17 residues. The J segment lost 4 bases and the V segment lost 4 bases, leaving 7 bases of the junction unmatched. From germline, CDR1 is MDHEN and CDR2 SYDVKM. CDR3 nucleotides: TGTGCCAGCAGTTCGACTAGCGGGAGCGTGGTCACCGGGGAGCTGTTTTTT. Protein: CASSSTSGSVVTGELFF.

V gene TRBV28 combines with J gene TRBJ2-7; 8 bases are shared with TRBD1. The CDR3 contains 15 residues. Losses at the gene ends were 5 bases for V and 4 bases for J; bases not matched to a gene: 10. The germline gives CDR1 MDHEN, CDR2 SYDVKM. CDR3: CASSPSGTGNYEQYF. In nucleotides, the CDR3 is TGTGCCAGCAGTCCCTCCGGGACAGGCAATTACGAGCAGTACTTC.

This clonotype was counted ten times or more. In DNA form, the CDR3 reads TGCAGTGCCCCACCACTAGCGGGAGGGGGCAATGAGCAGTTCTTC. Translated, it gives CSAPPLAGGGNEQFF. The V gene is TRBV20-1, the J gene TRBJ2-1; TRBD2 matches at 13 bases. V trimming: 6 bases; J trimming: 6 bases; junction bases outside the gene matches: 8. The germline V gene has CDR1 DFQATT and CDR2 SNEGSKA (reference sequence). This CDR3 region has 15 residues.

This clonotype showed up many times. J is TRBJ1-4 and V is TRBV20-1; D call uncertain. The CDR3 has 13 residues. Trimming pared 7 bases from V and 0 bases from J, leaving 9 bases between. Germline-derived CDR1 and CDR2 are DFQATT and SNEGSKA (reference sequence). The CDR3 DNA sequence: TGCAGTGGACGCCATACAACTAATGAAAAACTGTTTTTT. Amino acid sequence: CSGRHTTNEKLFF.

The V gene is TRBV20-1, the J gene TRBJ2-1, with TRBD1 as a possible D gene (5 bases). V was pared by 3 bases and J by 9 bases, with 12 bases between. Germline V gene data show CDR1 as DFQATT and CDR2 as SNEGSKA (reference sequence). The CDR3 spans 12 residues. The CDR3 is CSASKGHTEQFF. In DNA, the CDR3 is TGCAGTGCTAGCAAGGGGCATACTGAGCAGTTCTTC.

In its sample, this clonotype was seen many times. The chain is built from TRBV12-3 or TRBV12-4 and TRBJ2-4; D unclear. Trimming removed 5 bases at V and 3 bases at J, with 8 bases between. The CDR3 spans 13 residues. The CDR3 DNA reads as TGTGCCAGCAGTCTAGTCCTCAAAAACATTCAGTACTTC. Amino acids: CASSLVLKNIQYF.

The sample holds many counts of this clonotype. This chain uses TRBV28 with TRBJ2-6, with 10 bases matching TRBD1. CDR3 length equals 16 residues. CDR1 is MDHEN, CDR2 SYDVKM, per germline. V was pared by 7 bases and J by 0 bases, with 3 bases of the junction left unmatched. The CDR3 bases are TGTGCCAGCATGGGGACAGGGGTCTCTGGGGCCAACGTCCTGACTTTC. Amino acids: CASMGTGVSGANVLTF.

This clonotype came up a few times. This may arise from a read error, as a much more abundant clone is one base away. This chain connects TRBV30 to TRBJ2-2; unclear D gene. The CDR3 length is 11 residues. The germline V and J ends were trimmed by 1 base and 6 bases, with 3 bases remaining between them. From germline, CDR1 is GTSNPN and CDR2 SVGIG (reference sequence). This chain's CDR3 is CAWSAPGELFF. CDR3 bases: TGTGCCTGGAGTGCCCCCGGGGAGCTGTTTTTT.

V usage is TRBV29-1 and J usage is TRBJ2-3; no reliable D call. V lost 5 bases and J 1 base, leaving 10 bases between the germline ends. CDR1 and CDR2 from the germline V gene are SQVTM and ANQGSEA. The CDR3 length is 13 residues. The CDR3 DNA reads TGCAGCGTTACACGGGTGGGCACAGATACGCAGTATTTT. This translates into CSVTRVGTDTQYF.

The chain uses TRBV3-1 and TRBJ2-7; TRBD2 matches at 7 bases. The germline gives CDR1 LGHDT, CDR2 YNNKEL (reference sequence). J was trimmed by 6 bases and V by 5 bases; bases with no gene match: 13. This CDR3 comprises 15 residues. The CDR3 DNA sequence: TGTGCCAGCAGCGTAGATGGGGGAGGGCCCGTCGAGCAGTACTTC. It encodes CASSVDGGGPVEQYF.

At least ten counts were recorded for this clonotype. The V call is TRBV28, the J call TRBJ2-5; no clear D gene. The CDR3 has 15 amino acids. V was clipped by 2 bases and J by 0 bases, with 10 bases between them. Germline V gives CDR1 MDHEN, CDR2 SYDVKM. CDR3 residues: CASSLGRLYQETQYF. DNA for the CDR3: TGTGCCAGCAGTTTAGGCAGACTGTACCAAGAGACCCAGTACTTC.